This TCR beta chain was recovered during a study of blood T cell repertoires in COVID-19. Study at large: The United States, Italy and Spain supplied acute and convalescent COVID-19 samples. T cells, B-cell-depleted T cells, or PBMCs supplied cDNA or gDNA.

The method was immunoSEQ multiplex PCR; TCRdb's version includes in-frame clones alone and lacks a portion of them. The sample comprises more than 350,000 clones, 80% to 90% of which are singletons, and roughly 1% rests with the top ten. In its sample, this clone was seen a few times. The CDR3 covers 18 residues. Germline V gene sequence: CDR1 SGHKS, CDR2 YYEKEE (reference sequence). After removal of 5 bases from V and 6 bases from J, the junction contained 20 bases not matched to a gene. Participants were aged about 18 to 100 years from approximately 25 US areas. This sequence originates from a young man who had recovered from COVID-19. The sample was PBMCs or T cells enriched from blood (not recorded which). This chain joins TRBV5-5 and TRBJ1-5; 7 nucleotides agree with TRBD1. The CDR3 is CASSPLPATGVKSQPQHF. CDR3 nucleotide sequence: TGTGCCAGCAGTCCCCTACCGGCAACAGGGGTGAAAAGTCAGCCCCAGCATTTT.